These T cell receptor beta chains were read from a single sample in a study of shared clonotypes between healthy human individuals. Profiled with immunoSEQ multiplex PCR; TCRdb holds only in-frame clones, not every one. The sample has some 2,500,000 clones, 93% seen once. Sequencing input: naive CD4+ T cells from PBMCs. The source is a man aged 18 to 29 in good health. Some clones in this sample may be carry-over from other donors' samples. The CDR3 runs from the conserved cysteine through the conserved F or W. D genes are given only for firm matches. Part of the rows lack a size; the others show once, few, many or a class for expanded clones.

>-|TRBV27|TRBJ2-3|-
CASSFLANTDTQYF
TGTGCCAGCAGTTTCTTAGCGAACACAGATACGCAGTATTTT
>-|TRBV23-1|TRBJ2-5|-
CASSQALHQPPETQYF
TGCGCCAGCAGTCAAGCCCTTCATCAACCCCCGGAGACCCAGTACTTC
>-|TRBV4-2|TRBJ1-5|-
CASSQALDIGFQPQHF
TGTGCCAGCAGCCAAGCCCTCGACATAGGATTTCAGCCCCAGCATTTT
>once|TRBV27|TRBJ2-7|-
CASSFDRLAYEQYF
TGTGCCAGCAGCTTCGACAGGTTGGCCTACGAGCAGTACTTC
>-|TRBV6-5|TRBJ2-7|-
CASSMGGYGEQYF
TGTGCCAGCAGTATGGGGGGTTACGGCGAGCAGTACTTC
>-|TRBV28|TRBJ2-2|-
CASTTFVSATPTGELFF
TGTGCCAGCACCACCTTTGTGTCCGCTACCCCGACCGGGGAGCTGTTTTTT
>once|TRBV5-1|TRBJ1-2|-
CASSLGSSGSGYTF
TGCGCCAGCAGCTTGGGGTCTTCTGGGAGCGGCTACACCTTC
>-|TRBV4-2|TRBJ2-2|-
CASSQDLGGGELFF
TGTGCCAGCAGCCAAGATCTTGGGGGTGGGGAGCTGTTTTTT
>-|TRBV15|TRBJ2-1|TRBD1
CATTYQGARNEQFF
TGTGCCACCACGTACCAGGGGGCTAGGAATGAGCAGTTCTTC
>-|TRBV4-3|TRBJ2-3|-
CASSQEIATGTDTQYF
TGCGCCAGCAGCCAAGAGATCGCTACCGGCACAGATACGCAGTATTTT
>-|TRBV9|TRBJ2-5|TRBD1
CASSVDRAQETQYF
TGTGCCAGCAGCGTGGACAGGGCCCAAGAGACCCAGTACTTC
>-|TRBV19|TRBJ2-2|-
CASTMAPGPLGELFF
TGTGCCAGTACTATGGCGCCAGGGCCGTTGGGGGAGCTGTTTTTT
>-|TRBV28|TRBJ1-2|-
CASSPAGDRGYGYTF
TGTGCCAGCAGCCCAGCCGGGGACCGAGGTTATGGCTACACCTTC
>-|TRBV30|TRBJ2-3|TRBD1
CAWDSRGRGTDTQYF
TGTGCCTGGGATAGCAGGGGGCGCGGCACAGATACGCAGTATTTT
>-|TRBV18|TRBJ1-1|-
CASSHTQNTEAFF
TGTGCCAGCTCACATACCCAGAACACTGAAGCTTTCTTT
>-|TRBV5-1|TRBJ1-6|TRBD1
CASSPGTGGADGNSPLHF
TGCGCCAGCAGCCCGGGGACAGGGGGCGCGGATGGCAATTCACCCCTCCACTTT
>-|TRBV5-1|TRBJ1-3|-
CASSFGGGSGNTIYF
TGCGCCAGCAGCTTCGGTGGGGGCTCTGGAAACACCATATATTTT
>-|TRBV7-9|TRBJ2-1|TRBD2
CASSFPSGRATYEQFF
TGTGCCAGCAGCTTCCCCAGCGGGAGGGCCACCTATGAGCAGTTCTTC
>-|TRBV5-1|TRBJ2-1|TRBD2
CASSRIAGGPYNEQFF
TGCGCCAGCAGCCGTATAGCGGGAGGCCCCTACAATGAGCAGTTCTTC
>-|TRBV19|TRBJ2-1|TRBD1
CASSMDRERHEQFF
TGTGCCAGTAGTATGGACAGGGAACGTCATGAGCAGTTCTTC
>-|TRBV4-2|TRBJ2-3|-
CASSPGIAVTDTQYF
TGTGCCAGCAGCCCCGGAATAGCGGTCACAGATACGCAGTATTTT
>-|TRBV5-4|TRBJ2-3|-
CASTIRRTADTDTQYF
TGTGCCAGCACCATCCGACGGACTGCTGACACAGATACGCAGTATTTT
>-|TRBV7-6|TRBJ1-1|-
CASSPGLVNTEAFF
TGTGCCAGCAGCCCGGGGTTGGTAAATACTGAAGCTTTCTTT
>-|TRBV29-1|TRBJ2-7|-
CSVDRGAEQYF
TGCAGCGTTGATCGCGGAGCCGAGCAGTACTTC
>-|TRBV15|TRBJ2-1|TRBD1
CATSRGTGVSYNEQFF
TGTGCCACCAGCAGAGGGACAGGGGTTTCCTACAATGAGCAGTTCTTC
>-|TRBV5-4|TRBJ1-6|-
CASSLYRDHSPLHF
TGTGCCAGCAGCTTGTATAGGGATCATTCACCCCTCCACTTT
>-|TRBV6-1|TRBJ2-2|-
CASIGGGTNTGELFF
TGTGCCAGCATCGGCGGCGGGACGAACACCGGGGAGCTGTTTTTT
>-|TRBV5-1|TRBJ2-7|-
CASSLGSNYEQYF
TGCGCCAGCAGCTTGGGCTCAAACTACGAGCAGTACTTC
>-|TRBV9|TRBJ1-2|TRBD1
CASSSPGQGRSDGYTF
TGTGCCAGCAGCTCCCCCGGACAGGGTCGTAGTGATGGCTACACCTTC
>-|TRBV30|TRBJ2-7|TRBD1
CAWSVTGSMSSYEQYF
TGTGCCTGGAGCGTGACAGGGAGCATGAGCTCCTACGAGCAGTACTTC
>-|TRBV18|TRBJ2-5|-
CASSPRRETQYF
TGTGCCAGCTCACCACGGAGGGAGACCCAGTACTTC
>-|TRBV7-9|TRBJ2-7|-
CASSLSGRVPHYEQYF
TGTGCCAGCAGCTTATCAGGAAGGGTCCCTCACTACGAGCAGTACTTC
>-|TRBV7-2|TRBJ2-7|-
CASSDRGLHYEQYF
TGTGCCAGCAGCGACCGGGGACTTCACTACGAGCAGTACTTC
>-|TRBV29-1|TRBJ1-2|TRBD1
CSVDKWQGDFYGYTF
TGCAGCGTTGATAAATGGCAGGGGGACTTCTATGGCTACACCTTC
>-|TRBV15|TRBJ2-4|TRBD1
CATSIPSTGKAKNIQYF
TGTGCCACCAGCATACCGTCGACAGGGAAGGCCAAAAACATTCAGTACTTC
>-|TRBV18|TRBJ1-1|-
CASSPLSMGNTEAFF
TGTGCCAGCTCACCACTAAGCATGGGGAACACTGAAGCTTTCTTT
>-|TRBV7-9|TRBJ1-2|TRBD1
CASSLGGTDFDTNYGYTF
TGTGCCAGCAGCTTAGGAGGGACAGACTTTGATACTAACTATGGCTACACCTTC
>-|TRBV7-2|TRBJ2-2|-
CASSSLDATGELFF
TGTGCCAGCAGCTCCCTGGATGCCACCGGGGAGCTGTTTTTT
>-|TRBV6-5|TRBJ2-7|-
CASSYGGPYEQYF
TGTGCCAGCAGTTACGGGGGACCCTACGAGCAGTACTTC
>-|TRBV5-4|TRBJ1-4|-
CASSHEGLTRGGEKLFF
TGTGCCAGCAGCCACGAGGGGTTGACGCGGGGTGGGGAAAAACTGTTTTTT
>-|TRBV7-6|TRBJ2-7|-
CASSSLTGTSSYEQYF
TGTGCCAGCAGCTCGCTAACAGGGACAAGTTCCTACGAGCAGTACTTC
>-|TRBV5-1|TRBJ2-7|-
CASISPRNREQYF
TGCGCCAGCATCAGCCCCAGAAATCGCGAGCAGTACTTC
>-|TRBV28|TRBJ1-1|-
CASSSAQGDTEAFF
TGTGCCAGCAGTTCAGCACAGGGCGACACTGAAGCTTTCTTT
>once|TRBV29-1|TRBJ2-2|TRBD2
CSVVAGPNTGELFF
TGCAGCGTTGTAGCGGGACCGAACACCGGGGAGCTGTTTTTT
>once|TRBV9|TRBJ1-2|-
CASSVIQDNYGYTF
TGTGCCAGCAGCGTCATCCAAGATAACTATGGCTACACCTTC
>once|TRBV11-2|TRBJ2-7|-
CASSLAEVPSTSTPYF
TGTGCCAGCAGCTTAGCAGAAGTACCGTCCACGTCAACCCCGTACTTC
>-|TRBV7-3|TRBJ2-5|TRBD2
CASSSGLAGQETQYF
TGTGCCAGCAGCTCCGGACTAGCGGGGCAAGAGACCCAGTACTTC
>-|TRBV10-3|TRBJ1-4|-
CAISGGLGTEKLFF
TGTGCCATCAGTGGGGGTTTGGGGACAGAAAAACTGTTTTTT